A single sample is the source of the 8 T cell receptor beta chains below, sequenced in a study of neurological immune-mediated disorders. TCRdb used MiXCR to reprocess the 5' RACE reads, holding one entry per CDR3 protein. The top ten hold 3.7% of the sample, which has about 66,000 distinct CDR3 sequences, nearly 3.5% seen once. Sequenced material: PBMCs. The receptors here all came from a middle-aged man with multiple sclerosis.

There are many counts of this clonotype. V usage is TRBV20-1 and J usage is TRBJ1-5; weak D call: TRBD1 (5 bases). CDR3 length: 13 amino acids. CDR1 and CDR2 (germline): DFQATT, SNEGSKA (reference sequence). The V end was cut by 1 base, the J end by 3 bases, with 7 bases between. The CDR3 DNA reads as TGCAGTGCTAGAGCAGGGTACAATCAGCCCCAGCATTTT. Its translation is CSARAGYNQPQHF.

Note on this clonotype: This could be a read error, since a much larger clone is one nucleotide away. The CDR3 loop is CSVASLGRGKIQYF. CDR3 coding DNA: TGCAGCGTAGCTTCCCTTGGTCGGGGAAAAATTCAGTACTTC. The chain carries TRBV29-1 and TRBJ2-4; D may be TRBD2 (5 bases). The CDR3 loop spans 14 amino acids. V lost 6 bases, J lost 10 bases, and 22 bases lay in between. Germline lookup yields CDR1 SQVTM and CDR2 ANQGSEA.

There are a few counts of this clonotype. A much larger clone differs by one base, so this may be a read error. The chain's CDR3 is CSTKGGEQFF. DNA for the CDR3: TGCAGTACCAAAGGGGGTGAGCAGTTCTTC. The rearrangement links TRBV20-1 to TRBJ2-1; possible D gene TRBD1, 6 bases. This CDR3 comprises 10 residues. The V end was cut by 8 bases, the J end by 9 bases, with 11 bases between. CDR1 and CDR2 from the germline V gene are DFQATT and SNEGSKA (reference sequence).

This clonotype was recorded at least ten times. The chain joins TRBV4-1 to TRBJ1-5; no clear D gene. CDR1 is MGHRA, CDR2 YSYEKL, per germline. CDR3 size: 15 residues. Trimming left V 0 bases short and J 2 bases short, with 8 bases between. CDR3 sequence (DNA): TGCGCCAGCAGCCAAGAGGCTGTAGGCAATCAGCCCCAGCATTTT. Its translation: CASSQEAVGNQPQHF.

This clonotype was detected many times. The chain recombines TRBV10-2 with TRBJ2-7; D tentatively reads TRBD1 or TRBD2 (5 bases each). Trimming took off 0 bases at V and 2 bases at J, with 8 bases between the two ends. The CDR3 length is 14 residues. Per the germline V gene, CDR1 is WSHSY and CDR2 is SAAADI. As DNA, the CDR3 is TGCGCCAGCAGTGAGTCGTGGGGACCCTACGAGCAGTACTTC. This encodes CASSESWGPYEQYF.

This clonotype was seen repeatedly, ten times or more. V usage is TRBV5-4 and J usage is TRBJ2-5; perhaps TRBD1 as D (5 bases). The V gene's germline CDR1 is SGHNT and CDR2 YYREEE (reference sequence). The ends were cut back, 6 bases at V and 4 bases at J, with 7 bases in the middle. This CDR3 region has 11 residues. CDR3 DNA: TGTGCCAGCACCCAGGGAGAGACCCAGTACTTC. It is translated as CASTQGETQYF.

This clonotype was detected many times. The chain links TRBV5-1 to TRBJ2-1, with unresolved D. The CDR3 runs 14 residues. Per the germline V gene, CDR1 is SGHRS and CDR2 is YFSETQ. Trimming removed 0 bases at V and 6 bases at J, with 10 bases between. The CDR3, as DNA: TGCGCCAGCAGCTTGGCCGCGACACCCAATGAGCAGTTCTTC. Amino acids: CASSLAATPNEQFF.

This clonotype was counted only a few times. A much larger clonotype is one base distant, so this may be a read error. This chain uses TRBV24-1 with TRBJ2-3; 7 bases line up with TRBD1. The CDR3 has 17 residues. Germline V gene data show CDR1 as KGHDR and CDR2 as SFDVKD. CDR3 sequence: CATSADPGTVNTDKQYF. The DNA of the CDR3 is TGTGCCACCAGTGCCGATCCCGGGACAGTAAACACAGATAAGCAGTATTTT.